This TCR beta chain is from a study of blood T cells in healthy people across ages. Combining a sample-barcoded 5' primer with a J-beta primer mix, a second PCR ran for about 7 to 11 cycles. TCRdb re-called the 5' RACE reads with MiXCR, one entry per CDR3 protein. The sample shows 600,000 or so distinct CDR3 sequences, 20% to 25% of them seen only once. The sample holds a few counts of this clonotype. This CDR3 has 16 residues. Trimming removed 0 bases from V and 2 bases from J, with 11 bases in between. CDR1 is SEHNR and CDR2 is FQNEAQ in the germline V gene (reference sequence). This chain connects TRBV7-9 to TRBJ2-1; D is possibly TRBD1 (6 bases). The specimen sequenced was blood. The clonotype was recovered from a man between 65 and 85 years old in good health. The CDR3 sequence is CASSLAGTLTYNEQFF. DNA for the CDR3: TGTGCCAGCAGCTTAGCCGGGACACTGACCTACAATGAGCAGTTCTTC.